The 2 T cell receptor beta chains presented below share a single source sample, sequenced in a study of cytomegalovirus exposure and HLA in healthy donors. The PCR had 60 Vbeta and 13 Jbeta primers. Sequencing used immunoSEQ multiplex PCR; TCRdb keeps in-frame clones, though not all of them. There are 150,000 or so clones in the sample; 75% to 90% occur only once, and approximately 2% lies in the top ten. Sequencing was done on a sample of PBMCs. These receptors were taken from a woman aged 18-29 years in good health and CMV-seronegative.

Here the CDR3 reads CASSPGQGVNSPLHF. The DNA for the CDR3 is TGTGCCAGCAGCCCAGGACAGGGGGTTAATTCACCCCTCCACTTT. The chain joins TRBV5-4 to TRBJ1-6, with TRBD1 matching 10 bases. CDR1 and CDR2 (germline): SGHNT, YYREEE (reference sequence). This CDR3 is 15 amino acids long. The V gene end was trimmed by 4 bases and the J gene end by 6 bases; junction bases not matched to a gene: 4.

The chain joins TRBV30 to TRBJ1-6; D gene ambiguous. V was trimmed by 1 base and J by 6 bases, leaving 10 bases between them. CDR1 is GTSNPN and CDR2 is SVGIG in the germline V gene (reference sequence). This CDR3 comprises 14 residues. The CDR3 sequence is CAWSGYDTNSPLHF. DNA of the CDR3: TGTGCCTGGAGTGGCTATGATACTAATTCACCCCTCCACTTT.